One and the same sample provided the 23 T cell receptor beta chains below, sequenced in a study of post-analysis software for immune sequencing data. Study conclusions and caveats: Compared with controls, patients had more of about five TRBV segments, including TRBV5-6, TRBV5-1 and TRBV20-1.

Carried by the TCR beta cDNA libraries were unique molecular identifiers. TCRdb fed the PCR reads into MiXCR, producing one record per CDR3 protein. The sample includes 600,000 to 700,000 distinct CDR3 sequences, roughly three fifths of them seen just once. No antigen has been identified for these receptors. What was sequenced was blood. The origin of the receptors is a girl aged 2-10 years with multiple sclerosis.

This clonotype showed up just a few times. The chain carries TRBV27 and TRBJ2-1, with 9 bases identical to TRBD2. Losses at the gene ends were 5 bases for V and 7 bases for J; bases not matched to a gene: 12. In germline, CDR1 is MNHEY, CDR2 SMNVEV (reference sequence). The CDR3 extends over 16 amino acids. The CDR3 here is CASSTPLAGVRNEQFF. The CDR3, as DNA: TGTGCCAGCAGTACCCCGTTAGCGGGAGTCAGAAATGAGCAGTTCTTC.

The rearrangement joins TRBV20-1 to TRBJ2-3; 10 positions match TRBD2. This CDR3 contains 18 residues. V lost 2 bases to trimming and J lost 5 bases; unmatched junction nucleotides: 16. Germline V gene lookup returns CDR1 DFQATT and CDR2 SNEGSKA (reference sequence). Here the CDR3 reads CSARRLAASGSVGDTQYF. CDR3 DNA sequence: TGCAGTGCTAGAAGGCTTGCGGCTAGCGGGAGTGTTGGAGATACGCAGTATTTT.

This chain uses TRBV29-1 with TRBJ1-1; D call uncertain. CDR1 and CDR2 (germline): SQVTM, ANQGSEA. The V gene lost 6 bases and the J gene lost 4 bases, with 12 bases spanning the gap. There are 12 residues in the CDR3. CDR3 nucleotide sequence: TGCAGCGTGTTCTCAACGGGCACTGAAGCTTTCTTT. This encodes CSVFSTGTEAFF.

This chain links TRBV5-1 with TRBJ2-1; unclear D gene. CDR1 is SGHRS and CDR2 is YFSETQ in the germline V gene. The germline V and J ends were trimmed by 1 base and 6 bases, with 11 bases remaining between them. This CDR3 spans 14 amino acids. CDR3 sequence: CASSLPTTPNEQFF. The DNA for the CDR3 is TGCGCCAGCAGCTTGCCGACCACCCCCAATGAGCAGTTCTTC.

This clonotype was picked up a small number of times. The V call is TRBV9, the J call TRBJ2-3, with D perhaps matching TRBD2 (6 bases). Per germline, CDR1 SGDLS and CDR2 YYNGEE. There are 15 residues in the CDR3. V dropped 3 bases and J dropped 0 bases, with 11 bases sitting between them. In nucleotides, the CDR3 is TGTGCCAGCAGCGCCCGCGGGGACAGCACAGATACGCAGTATTTT. This codes for CASSARGDSTDTQYF.

This clonotype was counted only a few times. The chain combines TRBV24-1 with TRBJ2-3, with D hard to call. Germline V CDR1 and CDR2: KGHDR, SFDVKD. V was trimmed by 9 bases and J by 1 base, leaving 10 bases between them. CDR3 length: 13 residues. This CDR3 is CATGGPGTDTQYF. The CDR3 DNA sequence: TGTGCCACCGGCGGACCAGGCACAGATACGCAGTATTTT.

The chain recombines TRBV4-1 with TRBJ2-7; D is perhaps TRBD2 (5 bases). Matching the DNA end better, TRBJ2-5 makes the J call doubtful. The CDR3 consists of 15 residues. Germline CDR1 is MGHRA and CDR2 is YSYEKL. The chain's CDR3 is CASSPIGERIETQYF. DNA for the CDR3: TGCGCCAGCAGCCCTATCGGGGAGCGAATAGAGACCCAGTACTTC.

The V gene is TRBV6-5, the J gene TRBJ2-1, with 13 bases aligning to TRBD2. The V gene end was trimmed by 2 bases and the J gene end by 7 bases; junction bases not matched to a gene: 8. The V gene's germline CDR1 is MNHEY and CDR2 SVGAGI. This CDR3 region has 17 residues. The CDR3 spells CASSYQLAGGTGNEQFF. The CDR3 DNA is TGTGCCAGCAGTTACCAACTAGCGGGAGGGACCGGGAATGAGCAGTTCTTC.

V usage is TRBV6-1 and J usage is TRBJ2-3; D remains unclear. V shed 2 bases and J shed 7 bases, with 7 bases lying between them. CDR1 is MNHNS and CDR2 is SASEGT in the germline V gene. CDR3 length equals 12 residues. CDR3 sequence: CASSERQYTQYF. DNA of the CDR3: TGTGCCAGCAGTGAACGGCAGTATACGCAGTATTTT.

The chain is built from TRBV3-1 and TRBJ2-3; D unclear. In germline, CDR1 is LGHDT, CDR2 YNNKEL (reference sequence). The CDR3 is 14 amino acids. The V end was cut by 0 bases, the J end by 6 bases, with 10 bases between. The CDR3 DNA follows: TGTGCCAGCAGCCAAGATATTGCCGGGGATACGCAGTATTTT. This encodes CASSQDIAGDTQYF.

The chain links TRBV7-8 to TRBJ2-7; 8 bases match TRBD1. CDR3 size: 15 residues. Per germline, CDR1 SGHVS and CDR2 FQNEAQ. V lost 2 bases to trimming and J lost 2 bases; unmatched junction nucleotides: 5. This CDR3 reads CASSLFGTGTYEQYF. The CDR3 DNA sequence: TGTGCCAGCAGCTTATTCGGGACAGGAACCTACGAGCAGTACTTC. The variable domain in full, completed from reference TRBV7-8 and TRBJ2-7, reads GAGVSQSPRYKVAKRGQDVALRCDPISGHVSLFWYQQALGQGPEFLTYFQNEAQLDKSGLPSDRFFAERPEGSVSTLKIQRTQQEDSAVYLCASSLFGTGTYEQYFGPGTRLTVT.

In its sample, this clonotype was seen once. At one of its ends the junction is not consistent with the germline gene, which may arise from a read error. The chain combines TRBV6-5 with TRBJ2-3; TRBD2 matches at 8 bases. CDR1 is MNHEY, CDR2 SVGAGI, per germline. This CDR3 is built from 16 residues. The chain's CDR3 is CASRYSEVAGGDTQYF. As DNA, the CDR3 is TGTGCCAGCAGATACTCGGAGGTGGCGGGAGGAGATACGCAGTATTTT.

The chain is built from TRBV6-4 and TRBJ2-3, with 11 bases that match TRBD1. The CDR3 contains 17 residues. Germline CDR1 MRHNA, CDR2 SNTAGT. V trimming: 6 bases; J trimming: 4 bases; junction bases outside the gene matches: 12. CDR3 sequence (DNA): TGTGCCAGCAGCCCTTCAGCCCAGGGACAGGGGGCAGATACGCAGTATTTT. Protein product: CASSPSAQGQGADTQYF.

This clonotype was recorded a few times. The CDR3 loop is CSAKQTGSYEQYF. As DNA, the CDR3 is TGCAGTGCTAAACAGACGGGATCCTACGAGCAGTACTTC. The chain couples TRBV20-1 to TRBJ2-7, with a tentative D call TRBD2 (5 bases). The CDR3 is 13 amino acids. The V and J ends lost 4 bases and 1 base respectively, with 11 bases between them. CDR1 DFQATT and CDR2 SNEGSKA come from the germline V gene (reference sequence).

With respect to this clonotype: This may be a read error: a much more frequent sequence differs by one nucleotide. V gene TRBV12-3 or TRBV12-4 combines with J gene TRBJ2-3; D is ambiguous. The CDR3 has 14 amino acids. CDR3 sequence: CASSLHSSTDMQYF. The CDR3, as DNA: TGTGCCAGCAGTTTGCACAGTAGCACAGATATGCAGTATTTT.

V is TRBV29-1 and J is TRBJ1-2; weak D call: TRBD1 (6 bases). Deletions cut 5 bases from V and 10 bases from J, with 20 bases between. Germline V gives CDR1 SQVTM, CDR2 ANQGSEA. The CDR3 sequence is 13 residues long. The CDR3, as DNA: TGCAGCGTTCACACAGGGAGCGCAGGGACCTACACCTTC. Translating gives CSVHTGSAGTYTF.

The chain has TRBV11-2 and TRBJ1-1; a possible D gene is TRBD1 (5 bases). CDR1 is SGHAT, CDR2 FQNNGV, per germline. V was trimmed by 4 bases and J by 5 bases, leaving 14 bases between them. CDR3 length: 14 amino acids. The CDR3 nucleotides read TGTGCCAGCAGCTCCAGAGGTGGGGGGACTGAAGCTTTCTTT. As protein: CASSSRGGGTEAFF. Filled out from reference TRBV11-2 and TRBJ1-1, the complete variable domain reads EAGVAQSPRYKIIEKRQSVAFWCNPISGHATLYWYQQILGQGPKLLIQFQNNGVVDDSQLPKDRFSAERLKGVDSTLKIQPAKLEDSAVYLCASSSRGGGTEAFFGQGTRLTVV.

The DNA of the CDR3 is TGTGCCACCGCCCCCAACATCGGGGGCCCGGGAGTAGTTCCCTACAATGAGCAGTTCTTC. Its translation is CATAPNIGGPGVVPYNEQFF. The chain is built from TRBV24-1 and TRBJ2-1, with D perhaps being TRBD1 or TRBD2 (6 bases each). CDR1 KGHDR and CDR2 SFDVKD come from the germline V gene. This CDR3 spans 20 amino acids. V lost 9 bases to trimming and J lost 2 bases, with 31 bases between them.

The rearrangement joins TRBV11-2 to TRBJ2-2, with 10 bases aligning to TRBD1. Germline V gene data show CDR1 as SGHAT and CDR2 as FQNNGV. V lost 5 bases and J lost 0; bases outside the gene matches: 6. This CDR3 has 17 residues. CDR3: CASSIPGQGPNTGELFF. The CDR3 coding sequence is TGTGCCAGCAGCATTCCGGGACAGGGGCCGAACACCGGGGAGCTGTTTTTT.

This chain connects TRBV27 to TRBJ2-1, with D hard to call. The germline CDR1 and CDR2 sequences are MNHEY and SMNVEV (reference sequence). Deletions cut 1 base from V and 1 base from J, with 11 bases between. There are 16 residues in the CDR3. CDR3 region: CASSLLNSDSYNEQFF. For the CDR3, the DNA is TGTGCCAGCAGTTTATTGAACTCCGATTCCTACAATGAGCAGTTCTTC.

This clonotype has just a few counts. This chain uses TRBV20-1 with TRBJ2-3, with D possibly being TRBD2 (6 bases). CDR1 and CDR2 from the germline V gene are DFQATT and SNEGSKA (reference sequence). Trimming took 1 base from V and 5 from J, leaving 10 bases between them. CDR3 length: 13 residues. CDR3 nucleotides: TGCAGTGCTAGAGGGGAAGCGGGAGATACGCAGTATTTT. Protein: CSARGEAGDTQYF.

The chain couples TRBV6-5 to TRBJ2-3; D could derive from TRBD1 or TRBD2 (6 bases each). This CDR3 region has 14 residues. Per germline, CDR1 MNHEY and CDR2 SVGAGI. The germline V and J ends were trimmed by 7 bases and 3 bases, with 14 bases remaining between them. The CDR3 bases are TGTGCCAGCAACCCCAGAGGGGGGACAGATACGCAGTATTTT. It encodes CASNPRGGTDTQYF.

The CDR3 spells CASSQDRDGYEQYF. The CDR3 region has the DNA TGCGCCAGCAGCCAAGACCGAGACGGCTACGAGCAGTACTTC. The chain is built from TRBV4-1 and TRBJ2-7; D ambiguous. CDR1 and CDR2 from the germline V gene are MGHRA and YSYEKL. The length of the CDR3 is 14 residues. Trimming cost V 0 bases and J 3 bases, with 9 bases left between them.